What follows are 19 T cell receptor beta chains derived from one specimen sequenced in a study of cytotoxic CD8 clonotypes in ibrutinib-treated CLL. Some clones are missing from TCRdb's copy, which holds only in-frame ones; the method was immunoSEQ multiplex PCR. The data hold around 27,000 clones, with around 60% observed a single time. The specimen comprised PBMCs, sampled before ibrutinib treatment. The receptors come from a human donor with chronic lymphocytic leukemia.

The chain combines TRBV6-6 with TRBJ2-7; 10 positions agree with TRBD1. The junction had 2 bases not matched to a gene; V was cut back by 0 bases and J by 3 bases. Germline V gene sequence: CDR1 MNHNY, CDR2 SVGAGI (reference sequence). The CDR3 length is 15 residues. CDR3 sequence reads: CASSYSGTGDYEQYF. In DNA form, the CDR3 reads TGTGCCAGCAGTTACTCGGGGACAGGGGACTACGAGCAGTACTTC.

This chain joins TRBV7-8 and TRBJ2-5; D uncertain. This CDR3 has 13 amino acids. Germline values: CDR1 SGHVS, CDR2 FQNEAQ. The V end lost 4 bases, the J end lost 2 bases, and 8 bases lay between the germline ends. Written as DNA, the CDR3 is TGTGCCAGCAGCTCGGTCCCTCAAGAGACCCAGTACTTC. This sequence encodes CASSSVPQETQYF.

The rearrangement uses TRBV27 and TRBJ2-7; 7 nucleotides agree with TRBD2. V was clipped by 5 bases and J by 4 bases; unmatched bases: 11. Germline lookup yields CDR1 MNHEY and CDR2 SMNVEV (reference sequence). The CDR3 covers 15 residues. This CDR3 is CASSRTSGNVYEQYF. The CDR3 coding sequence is TGTGCCAGCAGTCGAACAAGCGGGAATGTGTACGAGCAGTACTTC.

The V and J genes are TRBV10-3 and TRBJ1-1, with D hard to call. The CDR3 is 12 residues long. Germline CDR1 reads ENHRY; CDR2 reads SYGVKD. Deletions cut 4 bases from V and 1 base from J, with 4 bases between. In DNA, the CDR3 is TGTGCCATCAGTGTAGGGAACACTGAAGCTTTCTTT. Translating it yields CAISVGNTEAFF.

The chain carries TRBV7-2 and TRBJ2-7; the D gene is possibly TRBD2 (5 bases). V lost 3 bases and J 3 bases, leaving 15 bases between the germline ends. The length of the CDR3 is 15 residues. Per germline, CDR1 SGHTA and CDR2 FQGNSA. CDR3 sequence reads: CASSLTRREIYEQYF. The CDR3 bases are TGTGCCAGCAGCTTGACACGACGGGAAATCTACGAGCAGTACTTC.

CDR3 sequence (DNA): TGTGCCAGCAGCGTAGATCCTGGGGCCAACGTCCTGACTTTC. The encoded protein is CASSVDPGANVLTF. This chain joins TRBV9 and TRBJ2-6; D not resolved. CDR3 length: 14 residues. V was trimmed by 0 bases and J by 2 bases, leaving 3 bases between them. Germline values: CDR1 SGDLS, CDR2 YYNGEE.

The CDR3, as DNA: TGTGCCAGCAGTGAATTGGGTTTCTCTGGAAACACCATATATTTT. Translated: CASSELGFSGNTIYF. The V call is TRBV2, the J call TRBJ1-3, with unresolved D. The V end was cut by 2 bases, the J end by 0 bases, with 8 bases between. This CDR3 contains 15 residues. Germline assignment: CDR1 SNHLY and CDR2 FYNNEI. The whole variable domain, filled in from reference TRBV2 and TRBJ1-3, reads EPEVTQTPSHQVTQMGQEVILRCVPISNHLYFYWYRQILGQKVEFLVSFYNNEISEKSEIFDDQFSVERPDGSNFTLKIRSTKLEDSAMYFCASSELGFSGNTIYFGEGSWLTVV.

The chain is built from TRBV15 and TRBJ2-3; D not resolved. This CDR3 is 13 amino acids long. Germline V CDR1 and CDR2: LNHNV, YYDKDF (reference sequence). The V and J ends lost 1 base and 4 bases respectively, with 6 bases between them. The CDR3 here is CATSRVGPDTQYF. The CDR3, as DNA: TGTGCCACCAGCAGAGTCGGCCCAGATACGCAGTATTTT.

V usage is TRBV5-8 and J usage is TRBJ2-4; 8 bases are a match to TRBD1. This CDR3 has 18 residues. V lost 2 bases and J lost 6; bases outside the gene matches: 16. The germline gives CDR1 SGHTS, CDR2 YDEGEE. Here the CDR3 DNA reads TGTGCCAGCAGCTTCAGGGGGCAGTGGATATACCGCGGAAACATTCAGTACTTC. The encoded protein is CASSFRGQWIYRGNIQYF.

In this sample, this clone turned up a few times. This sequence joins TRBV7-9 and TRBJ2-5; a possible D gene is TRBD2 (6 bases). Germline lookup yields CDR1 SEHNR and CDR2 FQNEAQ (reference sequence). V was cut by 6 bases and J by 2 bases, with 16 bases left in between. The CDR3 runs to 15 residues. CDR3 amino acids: CASRSRGAGQETQYF. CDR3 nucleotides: TGTGCCAGCAGGTCTCGAGGGGCGGGGCAAGAGACCCAGTACTTC.

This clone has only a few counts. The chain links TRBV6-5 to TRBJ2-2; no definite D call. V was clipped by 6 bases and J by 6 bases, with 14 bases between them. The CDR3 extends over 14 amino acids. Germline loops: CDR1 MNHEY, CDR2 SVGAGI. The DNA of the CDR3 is TGTGCCAGCAGGATACGCACCGGTTCCGGGGAGCTGTTTTTT. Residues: CASRIRTGSGELFF.

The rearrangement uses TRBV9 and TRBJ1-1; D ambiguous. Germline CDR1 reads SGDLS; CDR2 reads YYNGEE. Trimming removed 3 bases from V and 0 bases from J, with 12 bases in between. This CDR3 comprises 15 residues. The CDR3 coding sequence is TGTGCCAGCAGCGGCTATCCCTCGGTGAACACTGAAGCTTTCTTT. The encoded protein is CASSGYPSVNTEAFF.

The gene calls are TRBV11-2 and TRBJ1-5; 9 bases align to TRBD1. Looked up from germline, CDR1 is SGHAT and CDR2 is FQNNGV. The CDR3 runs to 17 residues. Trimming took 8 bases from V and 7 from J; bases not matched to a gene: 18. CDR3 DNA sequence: TGTGCCAGCGTCCGGGACAGGGATAAAGGGGGCTACCAGCCCCAGCATTTT. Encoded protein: CASVRDRDKGGYQPQHF.

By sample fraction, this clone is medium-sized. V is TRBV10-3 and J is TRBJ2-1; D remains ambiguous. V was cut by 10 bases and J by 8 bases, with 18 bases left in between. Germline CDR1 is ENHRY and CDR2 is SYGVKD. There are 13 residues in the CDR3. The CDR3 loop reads CATRGTLGHEQFF. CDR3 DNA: TGTGCCACACGAGGAACTTTGGGCCATGAGCAGTTCTTC.

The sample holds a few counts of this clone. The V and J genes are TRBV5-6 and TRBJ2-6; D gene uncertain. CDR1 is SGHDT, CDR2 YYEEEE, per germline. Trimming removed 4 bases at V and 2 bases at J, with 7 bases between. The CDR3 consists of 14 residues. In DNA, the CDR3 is TGTGCCAGCAGCCAGCTGGCTGGGGCCAACGTCCTGACTTTC. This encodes CASSQLAGANVLTF.

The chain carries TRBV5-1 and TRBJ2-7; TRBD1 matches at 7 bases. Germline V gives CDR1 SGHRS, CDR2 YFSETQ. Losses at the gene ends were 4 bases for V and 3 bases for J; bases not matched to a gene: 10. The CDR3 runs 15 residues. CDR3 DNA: TGCGCCAGCAGCCCCGTTGGGACAGTTAGCTACGAGCAGTACTTC. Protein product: CASSPVGTVSYEQYF.

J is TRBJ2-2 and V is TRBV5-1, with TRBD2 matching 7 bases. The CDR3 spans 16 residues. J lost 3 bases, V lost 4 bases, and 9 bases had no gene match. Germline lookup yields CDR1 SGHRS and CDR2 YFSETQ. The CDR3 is CASSHGLERDTGELFF. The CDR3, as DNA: TGCGCCAGCAGCCACGGACTAGAAAGGGACACCGGGGAGCTGTTTTTT. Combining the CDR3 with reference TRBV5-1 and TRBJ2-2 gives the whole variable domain KAGVTQTPRYLIKTRGQQVTLSCSPISGHRSVSWYQQTPGQGLQFLFEYFSETQRNKGNFPGRFSGRQFSNSRSEMNVSTLELGDSALYLCASSHGLERDTGELFFGEGSRLTVL.

The CDR3 coding sequence is TGTGCCAGCAGTGATAATCAGGGGAGAGGTGGCTACACCTTC. Translated, it gives CASSDNQGRGGYTF. The genes are TRBV2 and TRBJ1-2, with D maybe TRBD1 (6 bases). The CDR3 runs to 14 residues. V lost 3 bases and J lost 7, with 15 bases in between. Germline CDR1 SNHLY, CDR2 FYNNEI.

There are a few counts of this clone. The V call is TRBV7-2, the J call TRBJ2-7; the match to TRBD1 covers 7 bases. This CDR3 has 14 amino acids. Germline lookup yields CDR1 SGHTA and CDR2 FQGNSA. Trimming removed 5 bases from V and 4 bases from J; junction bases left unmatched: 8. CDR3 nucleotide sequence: TGTGCCAGCAGCCGCGACAGGGTTTCGTACGAGCAGTACTTC. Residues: CASSRDRVSYEQYF.